This T cell receptor beta chain was found in a study of T cells in tuberculosis. This sample's time point: new active TB diagnosis, blood taken before or within 7 days of starting treatment. The table came from immunoSEQ multiplex PCR; TCRdb's copy has only in-frame clones and leaves some out. There are roughly 35,000 clones in the sample; about 90% occur only once, and 6.5% to 9% lies in the top ten. This clone was recorded a few times. The receptor was isolated from an adult with tuberculosis. Some clones in this sample may be carry-over from other donors' samples. Sequences were derived from PBMCs, sampled at tuberculosis diagnosis.

This chain's CDR3 is CASSGAGVNTGELFF. CDR3 in DNA: TGCGCCAGCAGCGGTGCGGGGGTGAACACCGGGGAGCTGTTTTTT. The rearrangement joins TRBV5-1 to TRBJ2-2; 7 nucleotides line up with TRBD2. V trimming: 4 bases; J trimming: 1 base; junction bases outside the gene matches: 4. CDR1 and CDR2 (germline): SGHRS, YFSETQ. The CDR3 is 15 amino acids.